The present T cell receptor (beta chain) was sequenced within a study of OX40 agonist ivuxolimab in advanced cancers. On the study more broadly: Patients received ivuxolimab, an intravenous treatment, every 2 weeks at 0.01 to 10 mg/kg. Whole-study results and caveats: Nonresponders, in some cases, also had low normalized T-cell clonal expansion. CD8+ T cells were the subset that, on average, had more expanded clones than CD4+.

Blood sampling was done at baseline, cycle 4 day 1, and cycle 7 day 1. Assay used: immunoSEQ multiplex PCR; TCRdb lists only in-frame clones, some missing. The table has 70,000 to 80,000 clones, about nine tenths seen once. The V gene lost 0 bases and the J gene lost 2 bases, with 11 bases spanning the gap. CDR3 length: 16 residues. Germline assignment: CDR1 MNHNS and CDR2 SASEGT. This clone was counted a few times. What it recognizes is unknown. The receptor was isolated from an adult with an advanced solid tumor such as melanoma, head and neck, liver or kidney cancer. V is TRBV6-1 and J is TRBJ1-5; no clear D. Specimen: CD4+ or CD8+ T cells sorted from blood, collected in a trial of the OX40 agonist ivuxolimab. The CDR3 DNA sequence: TGTGCCAGCAGTGAAGCGCTAGCTTTCGGCAATCAGCCCCAGCATTTT. Translated: CASSEALAFGNQPQHF.